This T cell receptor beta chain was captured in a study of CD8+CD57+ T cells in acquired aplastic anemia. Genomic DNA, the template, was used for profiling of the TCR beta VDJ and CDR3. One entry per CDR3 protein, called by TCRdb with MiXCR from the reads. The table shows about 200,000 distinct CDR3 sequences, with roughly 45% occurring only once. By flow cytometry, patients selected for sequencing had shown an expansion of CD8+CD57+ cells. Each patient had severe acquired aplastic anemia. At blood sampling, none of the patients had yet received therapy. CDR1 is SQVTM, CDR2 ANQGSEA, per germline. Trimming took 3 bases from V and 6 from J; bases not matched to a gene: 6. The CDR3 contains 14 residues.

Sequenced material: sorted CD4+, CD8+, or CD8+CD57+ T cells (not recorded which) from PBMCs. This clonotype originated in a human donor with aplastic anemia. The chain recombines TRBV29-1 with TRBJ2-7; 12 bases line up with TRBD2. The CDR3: CSVDPGTSGFEQYF. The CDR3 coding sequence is TGCAGCGTTGACCCCGGGACTAGCGGGTTCGAGCAGTACTTC.